Listed below are T cell receptor beta chains from one sample, sequenced in a study of T cell responses to AZD1222 COVID-19 vaccine. Profiling relied on immunoSEQ multiplex PCR, and the TCRdb table lists in-frame clones only, not all of them. Of over 120,000 clones in the sample, approximately 83% were seen once. The input for sequencing was peripheral blood, taken on day 0 of AZD1222 vaccination. These TCRs come from an adult in good health. The conserved cysteine and the conserved F or W are not part of the CDR3 here. The order of the fields is CDR3 protein, V gene.

CDR3 protein: ASSQVSSTDTQY
V gene: TRBV3-1/TRBV3-2

CDR3 protein: AWSVSRWAEKLF
V gene: TRBV30

CDR3 protein: ASRPGPYSNQPQH
V gene: TRBV19

CDR3 protein: ASSVGTVWDEQF
V gene: TRBV9

CDR3 protein: SVVGAVVNTEAF
V gene: TRBV29-1

CDR3 protein: ASSQEGGTEAF
V gene: TRBV3-1/TRBV3-2

CDR3 protein: ASTRAGRFGYGYT
V gene: TRBV28

CDR3 protein: ASKITGTTYEQY
V gene: TRBV19

CDR3 protein: ASSYSEGGGPGYT
V gene: TRBV6-5

CDR3 protein: AWRQGLQTQY
V gene: TRBV30

CDR3 protein: ASSPGGGLYNEQF
V gene: TRBV18

CDR3 protein: ASSSSLSVGCFTDTQY
V gene: TRBV27

CDR3 protein: ASSLAKGSTGELF
V gene: TRBV5-1

CDR3 protein: ASSLGSGSEQY
V gene: TRBV5-6

CDR3 protein: ASGRVTGELF
V gene: TRBV3-1/TRBV3-2

CDR3 protein: ATQLPGTANEKLF
V gene: TRBV28

CDR3 protein: ASSQGLAGAYEQY
V gene: TRBV4-2

CDR3 protein: ASSLRMGGLSGNTIY
V gene: TRBV27

CDR3 protein: AWSGSLNTEAF
V gene: TRBV30

CDR3 protein: ASSLGVSGYEQY
V gene: TRBV5-1

CDR3 protein: ASSQKVGGTAMTYNEQF
V gene: TRBV3-1/TRBV3-2

CDR3 protein: ATRGRGNNSPLH
V gene: TRBV18

CDR3 protein: ASSPDSPPYGYT
V gene: TRBV5-1

CDR3 protein: ASSLEQSEAF
V gene: TRBV5-1

CDR3 protein: ASSLGVAGEETQY
V gene: TRBV5-1

CDR3 protein: ASSLSWQSNQPQH
V gene: TRBV27

CDR3 protein: ASSLGTSGGTQY
V gene: TRBV11-2

CDR3 protein: ASSSLSRGGYNEQF
V gene: TRBV7-9

CDR3 protein: ASSYKDWPQH
V gene: TRBV13

CDR3 protein: ASSLGPRSYNEQF
V gene: TRBV5-6

CDR3 protein: ASRKGPLSYEQY
V gene: TRBV6-6

CDR3 protein: SARETGELF
V gene: TRBV29-1

CDR3 protein: ASSYFPRQSIDLSYT
V gene: TRBV7-6

CDR3 protein: ASSLGALAAF
V gene: TRBV11-2

CDR3 protein: ASSYGGTGGSPQH
V gene: TRBV11-2

CDR3 protein: ASSQVGAYGYT
V gene: TRBV4-1

CDR3 protein: ASSLSTEIGPYEQY
V gene: TRBV18

CDR3 protein: ASSSTGEGGYT
V gene: TRBV7-9

CDR3 protein: ASSKGEAYEQY
V gene: TRBV6-5

CDR3 protein: ATSREKDRGYTIY
V gene: TRBV15

CDR3 protein: ATSRGPPTSNEKLF
V gene: TRBV15

CDR3 protein: ASSLAEPSQETQY
V gene: TRBV5-1

CDR3 protein: ASSPSGGASGYT
V gene: TRBV18

CDR3 protein: ASSGGSYNSPLH
V gene: TRBV10-2

CDR3 protein: ASSSQGSTNEKLF
V gene: TRBV27